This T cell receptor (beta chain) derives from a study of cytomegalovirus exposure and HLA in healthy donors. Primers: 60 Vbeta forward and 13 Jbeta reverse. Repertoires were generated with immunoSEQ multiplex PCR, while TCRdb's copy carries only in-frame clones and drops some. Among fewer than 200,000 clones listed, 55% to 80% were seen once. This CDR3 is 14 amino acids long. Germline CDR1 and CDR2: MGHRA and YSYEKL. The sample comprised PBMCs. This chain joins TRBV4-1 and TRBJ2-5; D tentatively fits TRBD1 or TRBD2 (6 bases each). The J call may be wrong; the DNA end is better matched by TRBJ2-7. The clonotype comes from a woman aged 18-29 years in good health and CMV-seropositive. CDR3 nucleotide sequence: TGCGCCAGCAGCCAAGAGGAGGGGGCCTACGAGCAGTACTTC. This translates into CASSQEEGAYEQYF.